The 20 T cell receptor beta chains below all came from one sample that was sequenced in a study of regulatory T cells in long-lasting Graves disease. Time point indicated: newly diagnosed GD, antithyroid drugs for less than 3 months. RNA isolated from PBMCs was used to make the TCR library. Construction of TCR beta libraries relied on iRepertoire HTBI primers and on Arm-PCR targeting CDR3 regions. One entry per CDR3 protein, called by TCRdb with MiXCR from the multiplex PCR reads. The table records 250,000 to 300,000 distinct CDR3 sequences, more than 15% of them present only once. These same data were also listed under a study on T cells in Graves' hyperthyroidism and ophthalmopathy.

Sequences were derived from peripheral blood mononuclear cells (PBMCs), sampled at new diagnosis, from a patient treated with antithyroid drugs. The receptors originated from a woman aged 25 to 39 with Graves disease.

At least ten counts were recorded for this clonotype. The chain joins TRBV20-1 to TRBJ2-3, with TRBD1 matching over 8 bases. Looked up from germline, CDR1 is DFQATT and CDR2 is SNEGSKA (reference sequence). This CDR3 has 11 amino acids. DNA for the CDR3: TGCAGGACAGGGGATTCAGATACGCAGTATTTT. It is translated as CRTGDSDTQYF.

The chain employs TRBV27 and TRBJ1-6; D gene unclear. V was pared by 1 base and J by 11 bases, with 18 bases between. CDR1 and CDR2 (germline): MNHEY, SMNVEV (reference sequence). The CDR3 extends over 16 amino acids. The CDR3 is CASSLYPPGRRPPLHF. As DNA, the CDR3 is TGTGCCAGCAGTTTATATCCCCCGGGCAGGCGGCCACCCCTCCACTTT.

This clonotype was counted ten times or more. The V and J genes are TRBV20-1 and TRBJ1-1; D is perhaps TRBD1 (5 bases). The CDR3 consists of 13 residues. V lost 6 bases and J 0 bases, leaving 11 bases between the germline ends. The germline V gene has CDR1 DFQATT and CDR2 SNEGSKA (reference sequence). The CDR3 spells CSAPATVNTEAFF. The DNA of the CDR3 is TGCAGTGCCCCAGCGACAGTGAACACTGAAGCTTTCTTT.

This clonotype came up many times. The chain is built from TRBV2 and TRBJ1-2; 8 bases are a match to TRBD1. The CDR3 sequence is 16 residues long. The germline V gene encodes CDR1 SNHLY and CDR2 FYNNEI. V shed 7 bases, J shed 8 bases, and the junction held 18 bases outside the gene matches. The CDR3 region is CASNYPPGQGRRGYTF. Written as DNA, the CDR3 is TGTGCCAGCAACTACCCTCCCGGACAGGGAAGGAGGGGCTACACCTTC.

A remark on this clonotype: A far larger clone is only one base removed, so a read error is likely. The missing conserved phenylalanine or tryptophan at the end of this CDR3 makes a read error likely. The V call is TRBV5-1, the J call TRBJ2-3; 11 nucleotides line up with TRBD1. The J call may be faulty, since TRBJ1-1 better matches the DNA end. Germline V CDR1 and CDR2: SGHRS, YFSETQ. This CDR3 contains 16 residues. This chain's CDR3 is CASSLGTGGVDTEAFL. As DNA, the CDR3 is TGCGCCAGCAGCTTGGGGACAGGGGGCGTTGACACTGAAGCTTTCCTT.

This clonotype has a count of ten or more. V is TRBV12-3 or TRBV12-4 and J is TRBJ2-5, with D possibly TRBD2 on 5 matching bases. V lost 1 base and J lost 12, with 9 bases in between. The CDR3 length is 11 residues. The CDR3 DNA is TGTGCCAGCAGTTTAGGTCCGGGAAAGTACTTC. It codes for CASSLGPGKYF.

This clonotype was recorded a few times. The CDR3 nucleotides are TGCAGCGTCAGAAAGCGGGGGAGCTTCACAGATACGCAGTATTTT. Translation gives CSVRKRGSFTDTQYF. V and J are TRBV29-1 and TRBJ2-3; 8 nucleotides line up with TRBD2. Germline trimming cut 6 bases from V and 2 bases from J; bases unmatched to any gene: 10. The CDR3 length is 15 residues. Germline CDR1 reads SQVTM; CDR2 reads ANQGSEA.

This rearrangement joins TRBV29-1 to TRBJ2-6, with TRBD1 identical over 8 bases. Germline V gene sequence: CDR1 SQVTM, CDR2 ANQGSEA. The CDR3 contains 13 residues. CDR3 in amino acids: CRDRGSGANVLTF. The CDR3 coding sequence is TGCAGAGACAGGGGCTCTGGGGCCAACGTCCTGACTTTC. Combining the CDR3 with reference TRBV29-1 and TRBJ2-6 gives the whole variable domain SAVISQKPSRDICQRGTSLTIQCQVDSQVTMMFWYRQQPGQSLTLIATANQGSEATYESGFVIDKFPISRPNLTFSTLTVSNMSPEDSSIYLCRDRGSGANVLTFGAGSRLTVL.

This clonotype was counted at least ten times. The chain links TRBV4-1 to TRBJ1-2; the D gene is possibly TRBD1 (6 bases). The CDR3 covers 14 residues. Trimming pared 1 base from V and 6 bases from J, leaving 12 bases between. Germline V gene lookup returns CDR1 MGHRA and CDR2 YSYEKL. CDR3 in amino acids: CASSQVGGRDGYTF. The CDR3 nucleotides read TGCGCCAGCAGCCAAGTCGGGGGCAGAGATGGCTACACCTTC.

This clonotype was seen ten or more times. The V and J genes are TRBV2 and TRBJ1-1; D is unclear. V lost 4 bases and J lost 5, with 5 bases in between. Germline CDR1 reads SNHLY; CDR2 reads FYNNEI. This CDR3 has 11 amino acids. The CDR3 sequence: CASSVETEAFF. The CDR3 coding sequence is TGTGCCAGCAGTGTGGAAACTGAAGCTTTCTTT. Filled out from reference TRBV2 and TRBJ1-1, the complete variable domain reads EPEVTQTPSHQVTQMGQEVILRCVPISNHLYFYWYRQILGQKVEFLVSFYNNEISEKSEIFDDQFSVERPDGSNFTLKIRSTKLEDSAMYFCASSVETEAFFGQGTRLTVV.

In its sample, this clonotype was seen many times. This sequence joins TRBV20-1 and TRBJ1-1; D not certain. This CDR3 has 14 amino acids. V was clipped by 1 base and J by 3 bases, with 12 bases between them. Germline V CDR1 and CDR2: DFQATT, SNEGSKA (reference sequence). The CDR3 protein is CSARGGDIDTEAFF. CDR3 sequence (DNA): TGCAGTGCTAGAGGTGGGGATATCGACACTGAAGCTTTCTTT.

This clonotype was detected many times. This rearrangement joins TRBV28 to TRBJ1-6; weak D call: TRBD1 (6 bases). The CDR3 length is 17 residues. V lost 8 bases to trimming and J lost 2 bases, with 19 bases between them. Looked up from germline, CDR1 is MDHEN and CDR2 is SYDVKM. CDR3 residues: CASETGRGSAYNSPLHF. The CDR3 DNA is TGTGCCAGCGAGACTGGCAGGGGCTCGGCCTATAATTCACCCCTCCACTTT.

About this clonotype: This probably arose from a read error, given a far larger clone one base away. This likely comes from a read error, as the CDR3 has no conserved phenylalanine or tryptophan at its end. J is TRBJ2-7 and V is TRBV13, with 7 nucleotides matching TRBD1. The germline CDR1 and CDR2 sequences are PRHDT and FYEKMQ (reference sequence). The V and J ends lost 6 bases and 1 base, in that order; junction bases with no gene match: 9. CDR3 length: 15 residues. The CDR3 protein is CASSPTGTVSYEQYL. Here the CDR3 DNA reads TGTGCCAGCAGTCCGACAGGGACAGTATCCTACGAGCAGTACCTC.

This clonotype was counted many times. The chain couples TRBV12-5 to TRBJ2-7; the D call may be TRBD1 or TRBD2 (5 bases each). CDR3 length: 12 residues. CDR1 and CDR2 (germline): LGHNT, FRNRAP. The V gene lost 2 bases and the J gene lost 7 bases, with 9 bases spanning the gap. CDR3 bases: TGTGCTAGTGGTTTGCCGGGACGAGAGCAGTACTTC. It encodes CASGLPGREQYF.

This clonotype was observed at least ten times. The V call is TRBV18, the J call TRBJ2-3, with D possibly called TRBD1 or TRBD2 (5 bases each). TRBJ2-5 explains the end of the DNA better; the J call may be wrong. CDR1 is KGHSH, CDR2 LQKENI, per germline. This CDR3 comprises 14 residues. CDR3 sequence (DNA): TGTGCCAGCTCACCAAACATGAGGGACGAGACCCAGTACTTC. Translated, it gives CASSPNMRDETQYF.

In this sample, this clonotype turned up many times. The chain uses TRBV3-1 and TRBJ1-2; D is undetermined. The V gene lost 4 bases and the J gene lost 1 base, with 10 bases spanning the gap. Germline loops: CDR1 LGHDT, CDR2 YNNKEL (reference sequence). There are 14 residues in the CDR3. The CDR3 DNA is TGTGCCAGCAGCCCCTGGACCGATAACTATGGCTACACCTTC. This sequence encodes CASSPWTDNYGYTF.

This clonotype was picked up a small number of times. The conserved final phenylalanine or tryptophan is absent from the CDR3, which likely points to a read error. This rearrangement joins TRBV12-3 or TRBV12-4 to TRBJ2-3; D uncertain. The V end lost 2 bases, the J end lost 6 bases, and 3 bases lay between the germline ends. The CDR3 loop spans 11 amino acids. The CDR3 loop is CASSLRDTQYL. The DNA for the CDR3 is TGTGCCAGCAGTTTAAGGGATACGCAGTATCTT.

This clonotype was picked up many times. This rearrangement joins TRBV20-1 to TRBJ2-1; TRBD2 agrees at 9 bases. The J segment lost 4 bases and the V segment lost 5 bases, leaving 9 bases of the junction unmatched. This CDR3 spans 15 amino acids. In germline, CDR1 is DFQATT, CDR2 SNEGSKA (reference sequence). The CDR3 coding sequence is TGCAGTGCTCGATCGCTAGCGGGGATTTACAATGAGCAGTTCTTC. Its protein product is CSARSLAGIYNEQFF.

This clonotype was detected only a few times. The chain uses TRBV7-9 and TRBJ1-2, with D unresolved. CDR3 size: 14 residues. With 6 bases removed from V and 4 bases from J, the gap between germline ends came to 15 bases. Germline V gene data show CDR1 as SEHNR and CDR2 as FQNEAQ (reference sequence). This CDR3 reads CASSTIQTTYGYTF. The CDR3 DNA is TGTGCCAGCAGTACTATACAAACTACCTATGGCTACACCTTC.

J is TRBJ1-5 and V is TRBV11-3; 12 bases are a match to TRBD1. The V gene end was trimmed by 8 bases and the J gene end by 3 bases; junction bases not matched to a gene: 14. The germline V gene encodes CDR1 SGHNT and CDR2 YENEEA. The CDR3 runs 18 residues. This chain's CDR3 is CASCLLIRDRGHNQPQHF. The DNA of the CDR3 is TGTGCCAGCTGCCTCCTTATCCGGGACAGGGGGCACAATCAGCCCCAGCATTTT.